The source of this T cell receptor (beta chain) is a study of blood T cell repertoires in COVID-19. The CDR3 contains 13 residues. V was trimmed by 2 bases and J by 7 bases, leaving 8 bases between them. Germline CDR1 SGHTA, CDR2 FQGNSA. Generated by immunoSEQ multiplex PCR, the TCRdb table keeps only in-frame clones and is missing some. The sample shows approximately 10,000 clones, 70% to 75% of them seen only once. Sequencing was done on a sample of peripheral blood. This TCR derives from a man aged 60 to 69 with COVID-19, enrolled during active disease. The chain links TRBV7-2 to TRBJ2-2; D is undetermined. CDR3 in amino acids: CASSLQILGELFF. The CDR3 DNA is TGTGCCAGCAGCTTACAGATCCTCGGGGAGCTGTTTTTT.